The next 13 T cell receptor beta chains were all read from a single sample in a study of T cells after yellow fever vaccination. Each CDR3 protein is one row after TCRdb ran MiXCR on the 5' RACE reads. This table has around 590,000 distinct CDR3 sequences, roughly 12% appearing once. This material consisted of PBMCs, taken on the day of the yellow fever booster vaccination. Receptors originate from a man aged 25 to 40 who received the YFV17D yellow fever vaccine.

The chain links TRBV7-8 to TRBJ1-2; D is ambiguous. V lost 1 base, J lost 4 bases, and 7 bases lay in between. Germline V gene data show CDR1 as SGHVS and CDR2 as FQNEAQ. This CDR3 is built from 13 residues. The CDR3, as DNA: TGTGCCAGCAGCTTAGTAGTTACCTATGGCTACACCTTC. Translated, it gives CASSLVVTYGYTF.

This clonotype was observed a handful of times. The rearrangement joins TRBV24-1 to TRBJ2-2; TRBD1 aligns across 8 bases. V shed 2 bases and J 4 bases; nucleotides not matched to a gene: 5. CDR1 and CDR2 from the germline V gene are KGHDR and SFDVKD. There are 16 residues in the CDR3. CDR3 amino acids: CATSDSGQGGTGELFF. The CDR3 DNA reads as TGTGCCACCAGTGATTCCGGACAGGGCGGCACCGGGGAGCTGTTTTTT.

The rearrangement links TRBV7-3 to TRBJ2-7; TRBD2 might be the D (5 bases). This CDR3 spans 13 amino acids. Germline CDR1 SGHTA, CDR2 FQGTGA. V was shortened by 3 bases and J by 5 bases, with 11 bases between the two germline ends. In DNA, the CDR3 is TGTGCCAGCAGCTTTTTCTGGGGAGACGAGCAGTACTTC. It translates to CASSFFWGDEQYF.

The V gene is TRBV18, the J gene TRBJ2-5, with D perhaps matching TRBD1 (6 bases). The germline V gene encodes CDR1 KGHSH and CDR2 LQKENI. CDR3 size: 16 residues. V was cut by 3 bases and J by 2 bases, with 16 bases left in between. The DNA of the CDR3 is TGTGCCAGCTCACCTCAGCCGAGGACAGCGCAAGAGACCCAGTACTTC. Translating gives CASSPQPRTAQETQYF.

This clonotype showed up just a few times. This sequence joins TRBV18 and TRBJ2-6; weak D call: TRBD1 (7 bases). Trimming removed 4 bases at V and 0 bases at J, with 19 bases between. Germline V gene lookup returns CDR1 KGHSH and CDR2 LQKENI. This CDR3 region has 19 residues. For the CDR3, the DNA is TGTGCCAGCTCACTTTGGACAGGAGGGACCTACTCTGGGGCCAACGTCCTGACTTTC. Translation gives CASSLWTGGTYSGANVLTF. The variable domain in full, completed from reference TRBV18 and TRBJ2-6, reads NAGVMQNPRHLVRRRGQEARLRCSPMKGHSHVYWYRQLPEEGLKFMVYLQKENIIDESGMPKERFSAEFPKEGPSILRIQQVVRGDSAAYFCASSLWTGGTYSGANVLTFGAGSRLTVL.

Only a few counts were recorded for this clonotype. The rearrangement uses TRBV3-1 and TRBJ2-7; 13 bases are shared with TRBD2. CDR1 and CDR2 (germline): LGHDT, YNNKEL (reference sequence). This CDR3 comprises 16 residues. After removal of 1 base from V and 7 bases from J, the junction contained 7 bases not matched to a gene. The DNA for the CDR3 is TGTGCCAGCAGCCAAGGACTAGCGGGAGGAGTAAGAGAGCAGTACTTC. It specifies CASSQGLAGGVREQYF.

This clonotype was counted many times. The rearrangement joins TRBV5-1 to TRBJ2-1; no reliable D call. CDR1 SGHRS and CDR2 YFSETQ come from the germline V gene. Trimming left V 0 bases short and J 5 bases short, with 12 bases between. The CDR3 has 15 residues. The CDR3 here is CASSLVAEPDNEQFF. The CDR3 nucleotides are TGCGCCAGCAGCTTGGTGGCAGAACCAGACAATGAGCAGTTCTTC.

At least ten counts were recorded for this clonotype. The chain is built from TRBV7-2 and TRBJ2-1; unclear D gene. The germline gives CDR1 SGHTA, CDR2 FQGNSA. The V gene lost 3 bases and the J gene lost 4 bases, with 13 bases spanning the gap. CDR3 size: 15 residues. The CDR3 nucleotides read TGTGCCAGCAGCTTTGGCCCCGGAGTGTACAATGAGCAGTTCTTC. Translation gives CASSFGPGVYNEQFF.

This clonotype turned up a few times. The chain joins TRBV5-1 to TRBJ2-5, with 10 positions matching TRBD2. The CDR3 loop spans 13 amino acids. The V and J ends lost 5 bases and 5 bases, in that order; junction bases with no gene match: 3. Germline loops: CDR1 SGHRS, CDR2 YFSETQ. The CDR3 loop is CASRTSGRETQYF. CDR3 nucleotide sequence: TGCGCCAGCAGGACTAGCGGGCGGGAGACCCAGTACTTC.

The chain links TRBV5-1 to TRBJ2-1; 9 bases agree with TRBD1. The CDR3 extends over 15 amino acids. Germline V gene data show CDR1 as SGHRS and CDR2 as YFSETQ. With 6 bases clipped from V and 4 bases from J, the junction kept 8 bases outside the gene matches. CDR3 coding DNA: TGCGCCAGCAAGGGGACAGGGCGGGGATACAATGAGCAGTTCTTC. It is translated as CASKGTGRGYNEQFF.

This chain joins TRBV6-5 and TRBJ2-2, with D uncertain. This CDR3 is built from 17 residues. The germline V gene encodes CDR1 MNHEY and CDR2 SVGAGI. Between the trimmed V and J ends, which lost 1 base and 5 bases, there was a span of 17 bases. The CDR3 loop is CASSYFLSPLKTGELFF. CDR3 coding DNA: TGTGCCAGCAGTTACTTTCTCAGCCCCCTAAAGACCGGGGAGCTGTTTTTT.

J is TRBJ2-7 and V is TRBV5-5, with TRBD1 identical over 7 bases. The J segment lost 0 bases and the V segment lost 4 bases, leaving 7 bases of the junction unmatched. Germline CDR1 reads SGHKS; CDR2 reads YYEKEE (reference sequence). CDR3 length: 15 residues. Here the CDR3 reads CASSEYRDSSYEQYF. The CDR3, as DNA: TGTGCCAGCAGCGAATACCGGGACAGCTCCTACGAGCAGTACTTC. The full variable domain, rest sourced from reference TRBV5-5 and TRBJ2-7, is DAGVTQSPTHLIKTRGQQVTLRCSPISGHKSVSWYQQVLGQGPQFIFQYYEKEERGRGNFPDRFSARQFPNYSSELNVNALLLGDSALYLCASSEYRDSSYEQYFGPGTRLTVT.

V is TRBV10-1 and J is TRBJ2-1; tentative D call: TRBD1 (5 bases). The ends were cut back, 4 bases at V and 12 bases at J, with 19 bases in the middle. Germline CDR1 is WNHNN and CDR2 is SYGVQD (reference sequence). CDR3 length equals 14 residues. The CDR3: CASSGATQGGGQFF. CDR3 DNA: TGCGCCAGCAGTGGGGCTACCCAGGGTGGCGGGCAGTTCTTC.